This TCR beta chain was captured in a study of blood T cell repertoires in COVID-19. Whole-study context: Some COVID-19 samples were acute and others convalescent; all came from the United States, Italy and Spain. T cells, B-cell-depleted T cells, or PBMCs supplied cDNA or gDNA.

Enrolled through a virtual design, the participants were between 18 and 89 years of age and came from about two dozen US areas. The ends were cut back, 3 bases at V and 3 bases at J, with 13 bases in the middle. This CDR3 comprises 14 residues. Germline lookup yields CDR1 SGHDT and CDR2 YYEEEE. Assay: immunoSEQ multiplex PCR; the TCRdb copy retains only in-frame clones and omits some. This table holds fewer than 250,000 clones, about 91% found once. Sample: PBMCs or T cells enriched from blood (not recorded which). This rearrangement joins TRBV5-6 to TRBJ2-7; a possible D gene is TRBD2 (6 bases). The TCR originated in a woman in her 30s with acute COVID-19. DNA for the CDR3: TGTGCCAGCAGCTCTCGGACGGGACTCTACGAGCAGTACTTC. Translation gives CASSSRTGLYEQYF. The variable domain in full, with the rest retrieved from reference TRBV5-6 and TRBJ2-7, is DAGVTQSPTHLIKTRGQQVTLRCSPKSGHDTVSWYQQALGQGPQFIFQYYEEEERQRGNFPDRFSGHQFPNYSSELNVNALLLGDSALYLCASSSRTGLYEQYFGPGTRLTVT.